The sequence of this TCR beta chain was determined in a study of cytomegalovirus exposure and HLA in healthy donors. On the study more broadly: Most donors, roughly 82% of approximately 400 genotyped, fell in the Caucasian-associated ancestry cluster.

Germline CDR1 is SGHVS and CDR2 is FNYEAQ. Trimming took 1 base from V and 8 from J; bases not matched to a gene: 7. The CDR3 spans 15 residues. Primers for the PCR totalled 60 Vbeta and 13 Jbeta. Assay: immunoSEQ multiplex PCR; the TCRdb copy retains only in-frame clones and omits some. The sample carries about 150,000 clones, roughly 87% recorded once. This clone is a singleton in its sample. Its antigen is unidentified. Study-wide results and caveats: A link between a missense DCLRE1C variant and TCR beta V- and J-gene trimming emerged from a later analysis. It was about 180 TCR beta chains that were listed as cytomegalovirus-associated. The later analysis indicated that the majority of CMV-associated TCR beta chains appeared HLA-restricted.

This chain uses TRBV7-6 with TRBJ1-2; 10 bases align to TRBD1. Sequenced material: PBMCs. This clonotype was sampled from a man aged 25 to 40 in good health and CMV-seropositive. The DNA of the CDR3 is TGTGCCAGCAGCTTAGGGGACAGGGGTTTCGGGGGCTACACCTTC. Protein: CASSLGDRGFGGYTF.